The rows below give T cell receptor beta chains drawn from one sample of a study of PD-L1 blockade in urothelial cancer. The method was immunoSEQ multiplex PCR; TCRdb's version includes in-frame clones alone and lacks a portion of them. Of roughly 100,000 clones detected, approximately 85% appear once; the ten largest clones hold 2.4%. The sample here was PBMCs, taken around atezolizumab (anti-PD-L1) treatment. These receptors were collected from a man aged 50-60 years with urothelial cancer. Each CDR3 is given with its conserved first and last residue. The D gene is left open where the match is weak. Only some rows state a clone size, as once, few, many or a class for expanded clones.

V	J	size	D	CDR3	DNA
TRBV5-1	TRBJ2-5	NA	TRBD1	CASSFTTGSATQYF	TGCGCCAGCAGCTTTACGACAGGGTCAGCGACCCAGTACTTC
TRBV13	TRBJ1-6	NA	NA	CASSRAVGGMGNSPLHF	TGTGCCAGCAGCCGGGCGGTTGGGGGGATGGGTAATTCACCCCTCCACTTT
TRBV2	TRBJ1-1	NA	NA	CASSEALDPRGAFF	TGTGCCAGCAGTGAAGCGCTTGACCCCAGGGGTGCTTTCTTT
TRBV5-1	TRBJ1-2	NA	TRBD1	CASSLTGEYYGYTF	TGCGCCAGCAGCTTGACAGGGGAGTACTATGGCTACACCTTC
TRBV2	TRBJ2-1	NA	TRBD2	CASRTSDLFF	TGTGCCAGCAGAACTAGCGACCTGTTCTTC
TRBV28	TRBJ1-3	NA	TRBD1	CASSQPGQGKNTIYF	TGTGCCAGCAGTCAGCCGGGACAGGGGAAAAACACCATATATTTT
TRBV29-1	TRBJ2-7	NA	NA	CSVAESTAYEQYF	TGCAGCGTTGCAGAGAGCACAGCCTACGAGCAGTACTTC
TRBV28	TRBJ1-6	NA	NA	CASSLLRSYNSPLHF	TGTGCCAGCAGTCTCCTCAGGTCCTATAATTCACCCCTCCACTTT
TRBV19	TRBJ1-3	NA	TRBD1	CASMIGGGNTIYF	TGTGCCAGTATGATAGGGGGCGGAAACACCATATATTTT
TRBV28	TRBJ2-7	NA	TRBD2	CASSQAAGASYEQYF	TGTGCCAGCAGCCAGGCAGCGGGAGCCTCCTACGAGCAGTACTTC
TRBV6-7	TRBJ2-7	NA	TRBD2	CASSYVRAGVLEQYF	TGTGCCAGCAGTTACGTGAGAGCGGGAGTTCTCGAGCAGTACTTC
TRBV19	TRBJ1-2	few	NA	CASSIAWGRASGYTF	TGTGCCAGTAGTATAGCGTGGGGCAGGGCCTCTGGCTACACCTTC
TRBV28	TRBJ2-2	NA	NA	CASSLSLVNTGELFF	TGTGCCAGCAGTTTAAGTCTAGTTAACACCGGGGAGCTGTTTTTT
TRBV19	TRBJ1-5	NA	NA	CASTFSNQPQHF	TGTGCCAGTACTTTCAGCAATCAGCCCCAGCATTTT
TRBV19	TRBJ2-7	medium-sized	TRBD1	CASSIGQGSYEQYF	TGTGCCAGTAGTATAGGACAGGGCTCCTACGAGCAGTACTTC
TRBV19	TRBJ1-5	NA	TRBD1	CASSAQGLGPQHF	TGTGCCAGTAGTGCACAGGGGTTGGGGCCCCAGCATTTT
TRBV9	TRBJ2-3	once	NA	CASSVAQTDTQYF	TGTGCCAGCAGCGTAGCTCAGACAGATACGCAGTATTTT
TRBV10-1	TRBJ2-7	NA	NA	CASSSRPYEQYF	TGCGCCAGCAGTTCCAGGCCCTACGAGCAGTACTTC
TRBV14	TRBJ2-5	NA	TRBD2	CASRPSAGGPSGETQYF	TGTGCCAGCAGACCAAGCGCGGGAGGGCCCTCCGGGGAGACCCAGTACTTC
TRBV30	TRBJ1-4	NA	TRBD1	CAWSRRQGIREKLFF	TGTGCCTGGAGCCGTCGACAGGGAATTCGGGAAAAACTGTTTTTT
TRBV21-1	TRBJ1-6	NA	NA	CASSKVEGRNSPLHF	TGTGCCAGCAGCAAGGTCGAGGGCAGGAATTCACCCCTCCACTTT
TRBV11-2	TRBJ2-5	NA	TRBD2	CASSLSSGQETQYF	TGTGCCAGCAGCTTATCTAGCGGACAAGAGACCCAGTACTTC
TRBV5-6	TRBJ1-5	NA	TRBD1	CASSKGQGSGNQPQHF	TGTGCCAGCAGCAAGGGACAGGGGTCGGGCAATCAGCCCCAGCATTTT
TRBV11-2	TRBJ1-5	NA	NA	CASSPNLVEPQHF	TGTGCCAGCAGCCCAAACTTAGTGGAGCCCCAGCATTTT
TRBV21-1	TRBJ1-4	NA	NA	CASSKPGVANEKLFF	TGTGCCAGCAGCAAACCAGGGGTAGCTAATGAAAAACTGTTTTTT
TRBV5-5	TRBJ2-5	NA	NA	CASSFFPSSTGQETQYF	TGTGCCAGCAGCTTTTTCCCCTCTTCGACAGGACAAGAGACCCAGTACTTC
TRBV18	TRBJ2-2	NA	NA	CASSLQTAIDTGELFF	TGTGCCAGCTCCCTTCAGACAGCAATTGACACCGGGGAGCTGTTTTTT
TRBV27	TRBJ2-7	few	TRBD2	CASSLVGLAVYEQYF	TGTGCCAGCAGTTTGGTTGGACTAGCGGTTTACGAGCAGTACTTC
TRBV19	TRBJ2-5	NA	TRBD2	CASSIDHGAGGQETQYF	TGTGCCAGTAGTATAGATCACGGTGCGGGGGGGCAAGAGACCCAGTACTTC
TRBV4-2	TRBJ2-1	once	TRBD2	CASSQEGTSTPNEQFF	TGTGCCAGCAGCCAAGAGGGGACTAGCACCCCCAATGAGCAGTTCTTC
TRBV6-6	TRBJ1-6	few	TRBD1	CASSYRDSNNSPLHF	TGTGCCAGCAGTTACAGGGACAGTAATAATTCACCCCTCCACTTT
TRBV28	TRBJ2-7	NA	NA	CASSWRVIDGEQYF	TGTGCCAGCAGTTGGAGGGTAATAGACGGCGAGCAGTACTTC
TRBV9	TRBJ2-3	NA	NA	CASSVERGYADTQYF	TGTGCCAGCAGCGTAGAAAGGGGGTACGCAGATACGCAGTATTTT
TRBV28	TRBJ1-3	NA	TRBD1	CASSQTGITSGNTIYF	TGTGCCAGCAGCCAGACAGGGATAACGTCTGGAAACACCATATATTTT
TRBV5-1	TRBJ2-5	few	TRBD2	CASSLGLASGPGAQYF	TGCGCCAGCAGCTTGGGTTTAGCTAGCGGTCCGGGGGCCCAGTACTTC
TRBV6-5	TRBJ2-3	NA	TRBD2	CASRGLGSGTDTQYF	TGTGCCAGCAGAGGACTAGGGAGTGGCACAGATACGCAGTATTTT
TRBV5-8	TRBJ2-5	NA	NA	CASSPRQVGETQYF	TGTGCCAGCAGCCCGAGACAGGTTGGAGAGACCCAGTACTTC
TRBV27	TRBJ2-3	many	NA	CASSLRGTRTQYF	TGTGCCAGCAGTTTAAGGGGGACCCGAACGCAGTATTTT
TRBV30	TRBJ2-5	NA	NA	CAWSVGTAQETQYF	TGTGCCTGGAGTGTCGGTACAGCTCAAGAGACCCAGTACTTC
TRBV19	TRBJ2-5	once	NA	CASSFRGKETQYF	TGTGCCAGTAGTTTTAGGGGGAAGGAGACCCAGTACTTC
TRBV5-1	TRBJ2-2	NA	NA	CASSLWQNTGELFF	TGCGCCAGCAGCTTGTGGCAGAACACCGGGGAGCTGTTTTTT
TRBV20-1	TRBJ2-3	few	NA	CSAQGPYTQYF	TGCAGTGCTCAGGGCCCTTATACGCAGTATTTT
TRBV5-1	TRBJ2-5	NA	TRBD2	CASSNQREGRGHGTQYF	TGCGCCAGCAGCAACCAGCGGGAGGGCCGAGGTCACGGGACCCAGTACTTC
TRBV27	TRBJ2-7	NA	NA	CASSSRYEQYF	TGTGCCAGCAGCTCGCGGTACGAGCAGTACTTC
TRBV19	TRBJ2-3	NA	TRBD2	CASSSSSGRFTDTQYF	TGTGCCAGTAGTAGCTCTAGCGGGAGATTCACAGATACGCAGTATTTT
TRBV5-5	TRBJ1-2	NA	NA	CASSRQELYGYTF	TGTGCCAGCAGCCGACAGGAACTCTATGGCTACACCTTC
TRBV28	TRBJ2-7	NA	NA	CASRFGDYEQYF	TGTGCCAGCAGATTCGGAGACTACGAGCAGTACTTC
TRBV4-1	TRBJ2-1	NA	NA	CASSQASAGAGYNEQFF	TGCGCCAGCAGCCAGGCGTCCGCGGGGGCGGGCTACAATGAGCAGTTCTTC
TRBV28	TRBJ1-5	NA	TRBD1	CASSTDRVGQPQHF	TGTGCCAGCAGTACGGACAGGGTAGGGCAGCCCCAGCATTTT
TRBV30	TRBJ2-1	NA	TRBD2	CAWALAGGTYNEQFF	TGTGCCTGGGCCTTAGCGGGAGGAACCTACAATGAGCAGTTCTTC